Each of the 32 T cell receptor beta chains below was sequenced from the same sample in a study of T cells in Graves' hyperthyroidism and ophthalmopathy. RNA transcripts yielded amplified TCR beta CDR3 regions. TCR CDR3 underwent first-round RT-PCR with the HTBI primer set. MiXCR, run by TCRdb on the multiplex PCR reads, gives a single entry per CDR3 protein. This table holds some 300,000 distinct CDR3 sequences, roughly a fifth found once. The specimen was blood. These receptors were obtained from a man between 45 and 60 years old with Graves' ophthalmopathy.

This clonotype was recorded at least ten times. The J gene is TRBJ2-7, the V gene TRBV18; 8 bases fit TRBD1. V trimming: 2 bases; J trimming: 2 bases; junction bases outside the gene matches: 5. The CDR3 is 15 residues long. Germline CDR1 reads KGHSH; CDR2 reads LQKENI. The CDR3 DNA is TGTGCCAGCTCACCAGGGACAGGTCCGACCTACGAGCAGTACTTC. It is translated as CASSPGTGPTYEQYF.

This clonotype was seen ten or more times. The chain couples TRBV9 to TRBJ2-5; maybe TRBD1 (6 bases). V was shortened by 0 bases and J by 1 base, with 7 bases between the two germline ends. The CDR3 extends over 14 amino acids. Germline CDR1 reads SGDLS; CDR2 reads YYNGEE. CDR3 bases: TGTGCCAGCAGCGTAGGGGGGCTCCAAGAGACCCAGTACTTC. It yields the protein CASSVGGLQETQYF.

This clonotype was detected a few times. The rearrangement uses TRBV19 and TRBJ2-7; tentatively, D is TRBD1 (6 bases). CDR3 length equals 14 residues. CDR1 is LNHDA and CDR2 is SQIVND in the germline V gene (reference sequence). Trimming pared 6 bases from V and 3 bases from J, leaving 15 bases between. This chain's CDR3 is CASRGTSELYEQYF. CDR3 DNA: TGTGCCAGTAGAGGGACAAGCGAACTCTACGAGCAGTACTTC.

This clonotype came up many times. The chain has TRBV12-3 or TRBV12-4 and TRBJ2-5; 7 nucleotides agree with TRBD2. J lost 4 bases, V lost 8 bases, and 4 bases had no gene match. This CDR3 has 12 residues. In nucleotides, the CDR3 is TGTGCCAGCTGGGGCGGGGGAGAGACCCAGTACTTC. It codes for CASWGGGETQYF.

This clonotype was seen at least ten times. This chain joins TRBV28 and TRBJ2-1; TRBD2 matches 7 bases. Per germline, CDR1 MDHEN and CDR2 SYDVKM. V was pared by 9 bases and J by 1 base, with 3 bases of the junction left unmatched. The CDR3 is 13 residues long. The DNA of the CDR3 is TGTGCCAGTCTAGCGGCTTCCTACAATGAGCAGTTCTTC. Its protein product is CASLAASYNEQFF.

This clonotype was found a few times. V usage is TRBV5-4 and J usage is TRBJ2-3, with 10 nucleotides matching TRBD1. There are 16 residues in the CDR3. The germline V gene has CDR1 SGHNT and CDR2 YYREEE (reference sequence). The V and J ends lost 4 bases and 2 bases, in that order; junction bases with no gene match: 7. CDR3 in DNA: TGTGCCAGCAGCCCGGGACAGGGGCTTTTCACAGATACGCAGTATTTT. It is translated as CASSPGQGLFTDTQYF.

CDR3 sequence reads: CASRPTGQGTSYGYTF. CDR3 DNA sequence: TGTGCCAGCAGGCCTACGGGACAGGGAACCAGCTATGGCTACACCTTC. The rearrangement uses TRBV5-6 and TRBJ1-2; 9 bases agree with TRBD1. The junction had 12 bases not matched to a gene; V was cut back by 5 bases and J by 4 bases. This CDR3 is built from 16 residues. Germline CDR1 SGHDT, CDR2 YYEEEE.

This clonotype was observed many times. This chain connects TRBV30 to TRBJ2-5; no definite D call. Germline V gene lookup returns CDR1 GTSNPN and CDR2 SVGIG (reference sequence). This CDR3 contains 14 residues. V was clipped by 4 bases and J by 3 bases, with 15 bases between them. This CDR3 is CAWIYTGVKETQYF. The CDR3 nucleotides read TGTGCCTGGATCTACACTGGGGTAAAAGAGACCCAGTACTTC.

This clonotype was observed a few times. The V and J genes are TRBV20-1 and TRBJ2-1; 9 bases are a match to TRBD2. The CDR3 length is 15 residues. CDR1 is DFQATT, CDR2 SNEGSKA, per germline (reference sequence). The junction had 12 bases not matched to a gene; V was cut back by 5 bases and J by 7 bases. The CDR3 coding sequence is TGCAGTGCTTTCGGCGCCCGACTAGCGGTTAATGAGCAGTTCTTC. Translation: CSAFGARLAVNEQFF.

Notes on this clonotype: This may arise from a read error, as a much more abundant clone is one base away. The rearrangement uses TRBV28 and TRBJ2-1; D could derive from TRBD1 or TRBD2 (6 bases each). The CDR3 totals 14 residues. Germline values: CDR1 MDHEN, CDR2 SYDVKM. The CDR3 DNA sequence: TGTGCCAGCATAGGAGGGGGGTCCTACAATGAGCAGCTCTTC. The encoded protein is CASIGGGSYNEQLF.

There are a few counts of this clonotype. The chain links TRBV28 to TRBJ2-5; 15 nucleotides match TRBD2. With V trimmed by 6 bases and J by 7 bases, 12 bases remained unmatched. Germline CDR1 is MDHEN and CDR2 is SYDVKM. This CDR3 has 17 residues. The CDR3 here is CASSPGLAGGGALTQYF. CDR3 DNA sequence: TGTGCCAGCAGCCCCGGACTAGCGGGAGGGGGGGCGTTGACCCAGTACTTC.

Many counts were recorded for this clonotype. The V and J genes are TRBV7-6 and TRBJ2-1; 7 nucleotides match TRBD2. The CDR3 totals 14 residues. CDR1 and CDR2 from the germline V gene are SGHVS and FNYEAQ. V lost 2 bases, J lost 3 bases, and 1 base stayed unmatched. The CDR3 loop is CASSLLADYNEQFF. In nucleotides, the CDR3 is TGTGCCAGCAGCTTACTAGCGGACTACAATGAGCAGTTCTTC.

This clonotype was found a few times. This chain joins TRBV9 and TRBJ1-4; the D gene is possibly TRBD1 (5 bases). This CDR3 is 13 amino acids long. Germline values: CDR1 SGDLS, CDR2 YYNGEE. Trimming removed 2 bases at V and 5 bases at J, with 7 bases between. CDR3 loop: CASSVGGNEKLFF. CDR3 in DNA: TGTGCCAGCAGCGTGGGGGGAAATGAAAAACTGTTTTTT.

This clonotype was seen many times. V is TRBV28 and J is TRBJ2-3; 9 bases are a match to TRBD1. CDR3 length: 15 residues. J was trimmed by 3 bases and V by 4 bases; bases with no gene match: 5. Germline V gene lookup returns CDR1 MDHEN and CDR2 SYDVKM. The CDR3 DNA reads TGTGCCAGCAGTTCACAGGGGGCGGGGACAGATACGCAGTATTTT. Amino acids: CASSSQGAGTDTQYF.

In this sample, this clonotype turned up many times. The chain combines TRBV3-1 with TRBJ2-5; possibly TRBD2 for D (6 bases). Germline values: CDR1 LGHDT, CDR2 YNNKEL (reference sequence). The CDR3 spans 15 residues. Deletions cut 4 bases from V and 5 bases from J, with 17 bases between. The CDR3 bases are TGTGCCAGCAGCCTATCAGTCCCCCGGGAGGAGACCCAGTACTTC. Residues: CASSLSVPREETQYF.

This clonotype was recorded many times. The CDR3: CASSLRVAGEDQPQHF. The CDR3 bases are TGTGCCAGCAGCTTACGGGTCGCGGGAGAAGATCAGCCCCAGCATTTT. This chain connects TRBV7-9 to TRBJ1-5; D is unresolved. The CDR3 consists of 16 residues. V lost 2 bases and J lost 5, with 16 bases in between. Germline values: CDR1 SEHNR, CDR2 FQNEAQ (reference sequence).

This clonotype was observed many times. V gene TRBV6-1 combines with J gene TRBJ2-1, with a weak D call TRBD2 (7 bases). V lost 3 bases and J lost 7, with 10 bases in between. The CDR3 contains 13 residues. Germline values: CDR1 MNHNS, CDR2 SASEGT. The CDR3 region has the DNA TGTGCCAGCAGTGACGGGGGGACAAATGAGCAGTTCTTC. This sequence encodes CASSDGGTNEQFF.

This clonotype showed up many times. This chain joins TRBV18 and TRBJ2-3; 11 bases are shared with TRBD2. The V gene's germline CDR1 is KGHSH and CDR2 LQKENI. This CDR3 region has 17 residues. J gave up 0 bases and V 4 bases, and 6 bases lay outside the gene matches. DNA of the CDR3: TGTGCCAGCTCACTCAAGGGACTAGCGGCAAGCACAGATACGCAGTATTTT. The encoded protein is CASSLKGLAASTDTQYF.

This clonotype was observed a single time. CDR3 nucleotide sequence: TGTGCCAGCAGTCCGGATATGGGTGAGCAGTTCTTC. Translation: CASSPDMGEQFF. The chain employs TRBV6-1 and TRBJ2-1; D gene uncertain. The CDR3 covers 12 residues. Trimming left V 5 bases short and J 9 bases short, with 11 bases between. Germline lookup yields CDR1 MNHNS and CDR2 SASEGT.

This clonotype was found a few times. The chain is built from TRBV19 and TRBJ2-7; 11 nucleotides agree with TRBD2. After removal of 4 bases from V and 6 bases from J, the junction contained 8 bases not matched to a gene. CDR3 size: 15 residues. The germline V gene has CDR1 LNHDA and CDR2 SQIVND (reference sequence). The CDR3 nucleotides are TGTGCCAGTAGTAGAACTAGCGGGAGCGGTTCCGAGCAGTACTTC. Translated, it gives CASSRTSGSGSEQYF.

This clonotype was observed many times. The rearrangement uses TRBV4-1 and TRBJ2-1; D not resolved. Trimming cost V 0 bases and J 6 bases, with 12 bases left between them. The CDR3 sequence is 15 residues long. The V gene's germline CDR1 is MGHRA and CDR2 YSYEKL. This CDR3 reads CASSQESSFSNEQFF. The CDR3 DNA sequence: TGCGCCAGCAGCCAAGAATCTTCCTTCTCCAATGAGCAGTTCTTC.

As to this clonotype: This could be a read error, since a much larger clone is one nucleotide away. V gene TRBV2 combines with J gene TRBJ1-5; no definite D call. This CDR3 is 15 amino acids long. Germline CDR1 reads SNHLY; CDR2 reads FYNNEI. CDR3 protein: CAGSLSGPSNQPQHF. CDR3 sequence (DNA): TGTGCCGGCAGTTTAAGCGGGCCAAGCAATCAGCCCCAGCATTTT.

The chain joins TRBV20-1 to TRBJ2-6; D might be TRBD1 (6 bases). This CDR3 comprises 17 residues. The germline V gene encodes CDR1 DFQATT and CDR2 SNEGSKA (reference sequence). V dropped 0 bases and J dropped 0 bases, with 12 bases sitting between them. CDR3 amino acids: CSARDSGRGSGANVLTF. For the CDR3, the DNA is TGCAGTGCTAGAGATTCGGGCAGGGGCTCTGGGGCCAACGTCCTGACTTTC.

This chain connects TRBV7-9 to TRBJ2-4; D uncertain. The V gene lost 1 base and the J gene lost 6 bases, with 16 bases spanning the gap. Germline V gene lookup returns CDR1 SEHNR and CDR2 FQNEAQ (reference sequence). The length of the CDR3 is 16 residues. The CDR3 sequence is CASSLGHSIASNIQYF. DNA for the CDR3: TGTGCCAGCAGCTTAGGACACTCAATAGCCTCAAACATTCAGTACTTC.

The J gene is TRBJ2-1, the V gene TRBV5-1; 11 nucleotides line up with TRBD1. This CDR3 is built from 15 residues. Unmatched junction bases numbered 5, after V lost 5 bases and J lost 4 bases. Looked up from germline, CDR1 is SGHRS and CDR2 is YFSETQ. Written as DNA, the CDR3 is TGCGCCAGCAGGTCCGGGACAGGGGGTTACAATGAGCAGTTCTTC. Protein sequence: CASRSGTGGYNEQFF.

The genes are TRBV7-8 and TRBJ1-6; D possibly corresponds to TRBD1 (5 bases). This CDR3 spans 14 amino acids. CDR1 is SGHVS, CDR2 FQNEAQ, per germline. Trimming shortened V by 2 bases and J by 8 bases, and 10 bases separated the two germline ends. The CDR3 DNA sequence: TGTGCCAGCAGCTTACGACAGAATGATTCACCCCTCCACTTT. This gives the protein CASSLRQNDSPLHF.

The sample holds a few counts of this clonotype. V is TRBV28 and J is TRBJ2-5, with a possible D match to TRBD2 (5 bases). Germline CDR1 reads MDHEN; CDR2 reads SYDVKM. The CDR3 is made up of 14 amino acids. Trimming pared 5 bases from V and 5 bases from J, leaving 15 bases between. The CDR3 reads CASSLSGLRETQYF. The CDR3 DNA follows: TGTGCCAGCAGTCTCAGCGGTCTTCGGGAGACCCAGTACTTC.

The genes are TRBV5-4 and TRBJ2-5; 7 bases line up with TRBD1. Germline CDR1 SGHNT, CDR2 YYREEE (reference sequence). CDR3 length equals 15 residues. J lost 2 bases, V lost 5 bases, and 9 bases had no gene match. This chain's CDR3 is CASSWTGEEQETQYF. The CDR3 DNA is TGTGCCAGCAGTTGGACAGGAGAGGAACAAGAGACCCAGTACTTC.

This clonotype was seen ten or more times. The rearrangement links TRBV7-9 to TRBJ2-1, with 11 bases aligning to TRBD2. The V segment lost 5 bases and the J segment 6 bases; nucleotides outside the gene matches: 3. This CDR3 is built from 14 residues. The V gene's germline CDR1 is SEHNR and CDR2 FQNEAQ (reference sequence). CDR3 in DNA: TGTGCCAGCAGCCCGGGACTAGCGGCCAATGAGCAGTTCTTC. This encodes CASSPGLAANEQFF.

The V and J genes are TRBV12-3 or TRBV12-4 and TRBJ2-7; tentatively, D is TRBD2 (6 bases). Trimming shortened V by 10 bases and J by 5 bases, and 21 bases separated the two germline ends. The CDR3 contains 14 residues. The CDR3 coding sequence is TGTGCCACCTCCGTAGGAGGGGCAAACGACGAGCAGTACTTC. Its translation: CATSVGGANDEQYF.

This clonotype was observed many times. This chain uses TRBV5-1 with TRBJ1-1; maybe TRBD1 (6 bases). This CDR3 region has 14 residues. In germline, CDR1 is SGHRS, CDR2 YFSETQ. V was cut by 5 bases and J by 4 bases, with 15 bases left in between. This CDR3 is CASSSGERGTEAFF. DNA for the CDR3: TGCGCCAGCAGTTCAGGGGAAAGGGGCACTGAAGCTTTCTTT.

Worth noting for this clonotype: With a much larger clone just one base away, this may be a read error. The genes are TRBV2 and TRBJ1-5; weak D call: TRBD1 (5 bases). The CDR3 loop spans 14 amino acids. Germline CDR1 reads SNHLY; CDR2 reads FYNNEI. As DNA, the CDR3 is TGTGCCAGCAGTGAAGGGGCAGGGAGTCAGCCCCAGCGTTTT. Amino acid sequence: CASSEGAGSQPQRF.